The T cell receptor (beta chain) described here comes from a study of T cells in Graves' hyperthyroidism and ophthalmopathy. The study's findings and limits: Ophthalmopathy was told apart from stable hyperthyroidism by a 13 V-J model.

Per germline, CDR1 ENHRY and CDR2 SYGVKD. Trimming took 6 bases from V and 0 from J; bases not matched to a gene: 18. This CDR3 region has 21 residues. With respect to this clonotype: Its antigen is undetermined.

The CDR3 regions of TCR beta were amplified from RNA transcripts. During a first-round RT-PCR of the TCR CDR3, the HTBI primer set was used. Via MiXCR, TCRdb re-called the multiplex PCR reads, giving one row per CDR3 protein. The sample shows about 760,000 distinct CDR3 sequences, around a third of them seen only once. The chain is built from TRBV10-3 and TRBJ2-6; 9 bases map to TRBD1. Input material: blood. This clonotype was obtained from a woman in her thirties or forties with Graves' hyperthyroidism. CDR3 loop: CAIRPGQGNSPLHSGANVLTF. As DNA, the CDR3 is TGTGCCATCAGACCGGGACAGGGTAATTCACCCCTCCACTCTGGGGCCAACGTCCTGACTTTC.